The table lists the clone carrying this T cell receptor (beta chain) with a count of one. At one end the junction does not follow the germline gene, possibly because of a read error. Looked up from germline, CDR1 is WSHSY and CDR2 is SAAADI. The CDR3 is made up of 17 amino acids. A single record per CDR3 protein comes from TCRdb applying MiXCR to the PCR reads. Of 15,000 to 20,000 distinct CDR3 sequences in the sample, approximately 50% were seen once. The sample comes from a study of CD4 and CD8 cells across lung adenocarcinoma regions. Localized lung adenocarcinoma, a non-small cell lung cancer, affected the donors.

This TCR was recovered from a male donor with lung adenocarcinoma. The CD4 and CD8 labels of this study may be unreliable. The specimen sequenced was CD8+ T cells from the margin of a lung tumor. This chain links TRBV10-2 with TRBJ2-6, with D possibly being TRBD1 (5 bases). CDR3 region: CASSERQIIPGANDLTF. The CDR3 nucleotides read TGCGCCAGCAGTGAAAGACAGATAATCCCGGGCGCCAACGACCTGACCTTC.